This T cell receptor beta chain was identified in a study of response to subunit inactivated influenza vaccine. Points from the study as a whole: Every seasonal influenza vaccination brings in few new T cells, the authors suggested.

The CDR3 length is 19 residues. Deletions cut 5 bases from V and 1 base from J, with 24 bases between. In germline, CDR1 is MRHNA, CDR2 SNTAGT. This clonotype was detected once. Its antigen is unidentified. MiXCR, run by TCRdb on the RT-PCR reads, gives a single entry per CDR3 protein. The repertoire includes 630,000 or so distinct CDR3 sequences, 15% to 18% of them detected once, and around a tenth sits in the top ten. The sequencing used PBMCs from blood, collected about 11 days after vaccination. The J gene is TRBJ2-1, the V gene TRBV6-4; D possibly corresponds to TRBD2 (7 bases). The clonotype originates from a middle-aged man who received an inactivated influenza vaccine. This CDR3 reads CASSLGGTNFLGSYNEQFF. In nucleotides, the CDR3 is TGTGCCAGCAGTTTAGGGGGGACTAATTTTTTGGGGTCCTACAATGAGCAGTTCTTC.